The 24 T cell receptor beta chains below all came from one sample that was sequenced in a study of early T cells in non-severe SARS-CoV-2 infection. TCRdb re-derived calls from the 5' RACE reads in MiXCR, one entry per CDR3 protein. The table lists some 80,000 distinct CDR3 sequences, 9.5% to 15% of them singletons. Sequences were derived from whole blood, sampled at baseline. These receptors came from an adult who was a healthcare worker with PCR-confirmed SARS-CoV-2 infection or an uninfected control (not recorded which). The donor label of this sample is uncertain.

This clonotype was detected only a few times. This chain connects TRBV25-1 to TRBJ1-2, with D unclear. Trimming removed 1 base from V and 2 bases from J, with 11 bases in between. CDR1 and CDR2 from the germline V gene are MGHDK and SYGVNS. There are 15 residues in the CDR3. This CDR3 reads CASSESGPVNYGYTF. DNA of the CDR3: TGTGCCAGCAGTGAATCCGGCCCAGTGAACTATGGCTACACCTTC.

This clonotype was counted a few times. The rearrangement joins TRBV2 to TRBJ1-4; D ambiguous. In germline, CDR1 is SNHLY, CDR2 FYNNEI. This CDR3 has 14 amino acids. V was trimmed by 4 bases and J by 7 bases, leaving 13 bases between them. CDR3 in DNA: TGTGCCAGCAGTGGTTTTAGGCCGGCTGAAAAACTGTTTTTT. Translation gives CASSGFRPAEKLFF. The full variable domain, with the rest looked up from reference TRBV2 and TRBJ1-4, is EPEVTQTPSHQVTQMGQEVILRCVPISNHLYFYWYRQILGQKVEFLVSFYNNEISEKSEIFDDQFSVERPDGSNFTLKIRSTKLEDSAMYFCASSGFRPAEKLFFGSGTQLSVL.

This chain links TRBV7-6 with TRBJ2-3; D is unresolved. This CDR3 has 13 amino acids. The V end lost 1 base, the J end lost 5 bases, and 7 bases lay between the germline ends. Germline V gene lookup returns CDR1 SGHVS and CDR2 FNYEAQ. CDR3: CASSLEELDTQYF. The CDR3 DNA reads TGTGCCAGCAGCTTAGAGGAGTTAGATACGCAGTATTTT.

This chain uses TRBV6-2 or TRBV6-3 with TRBJ2-1, with 11 bases fitting TRBD2. Germline V gives CDR1 MNHEY, CDR2 SVGEGT. Trimming removed 5 bases from V and 2 bases from J; junction bases left unmatched: 5. This CDR3 has 16 amino acids. The CDR3 DNA reads TGTGCCAGCAGTCCCCTAGCGGGGGGCCCCTACAATGAGCAGTTCTTC. Its protein is CASSPLAGGPYNEQFF.

This clonotype was detected a few times. V is TRBV4-1 and J is TRBJ2-1; D ambiguous. The CDR3 totals 14 residues. The germline CDR1 and CDR2 sequences are MGHRA and YSYEKL. Between the trimmed V and J ends, which lost 3 bases and 8 bases, there was a span of 14 bases. CDR3 residues: CASSQVLNRHEQFF. CDR3 DNA: TGCGCCAGCAGCCAGGTCCTGAACCGACATGAGCAGTTCTTC.

There are a few counts of this clonotype. A much larger clonotype is one base distant, so this may be a read error. The chain has TRBV6-2 or TRBV6-3 and TRBJ2-7; D unresolved. Per the germline V gene, CDR1 is MNHEY and CDR2 is SVGEGT. V lost 3 bases and J lost 3, with 3 bases in between. The CDR3 runs to 11 residues. Written as DNA, the CDR3 is TGTGCCAGCAGTTATTACTACGAGCAGTACTTC. Amino acid sequence: CASSYYYEQYF.

Ten or more counts support this clonotype. The rearrangement uses TRBV5-1 and TRBJ2-4; D possibly corresponds to TRBD2 (6 bases). The ends were cut back, 4 bases at V and 7 bases at J, with 30 bases in the middle. There are 19 residues in the CDR3. CDR1 and CDR2 (germline): SGHRS, YFSETQ. CDR3 bases: TGCGCCAGCAGCGCGGAGGGAGGAAGACCTCCTTTTGGTTCTAACATTCAGTACTTC. Encoded protein: CASSAEGGRPPFGSNIQYF.

This clonotype was observed at least ten times. This rearrangement joins TRBV21-1 to TRBJ2-1. TRBV21-1 is a documented pseudogene. The length of the CDR3 is 15 residues. The CDR3 here is CASRLTSTTYNEQFF. The CDR3 coding sequence is TGTGCCAGTAGGTTGACGTCCACTACCTACAATGAGCAGTTCTTC.

This clonotype has only a few counts. The rearrangement links TRBV20-1 to TRBJ2-7; TRBD2 agrees at 9 bases. Germline V lookup: CDR1 DFQATT, CDR2 SNEGSKA (reference sequence). The CDR3 sequence is 14 residues long. V lost 0 bases, J lost 9 bases, and 9 bases stayed unmatched. CDR3 sequence reads: CSARDSASGTVQYF. As DNA, the CDR3 is TGCAGTGCTAGAGATAGTGCTAGCGGGACTGTGCAGTACTTC.

This clonotype was picked up many times. The rearrangement uses TRBV14 and TRBJ2-5; D perhaps matches TRBD1 (6 bases). There are 16 residues in the CDR3. CDR1 is SGHDN and CDR2 is FVKESK in the germline V gene. V was clipped by 0 bases and J by 6 bases, with 17 bases between them. The CDR3 DNA reads as TGTGCCAGCAGCCAAGATCCACCAGGGGTTTGGCAGACCCAGTACTTC. Translation: CASSQDPPGVWQTQYF.

There are a few counts of this clonotype. This chain joins TRBV7-2 and TRBJ2-5; the match to TRBD2 covers 12 bases. The CDR3 is 17 residues long. Looked up from germline, CDR1 is SGHTA and CDR2 is FQGNSA. The V segment lost 0 bases and the J segment 2 bases; nucleotides outside the gene matches: 4. The CDR3 coding sequence is TGTGCCAGCAGCTTAGCGCTGACTAGCGGGGGTCAAGAGACCCAGTACTTC. This gives the protein CASSLALTSGGQETQYF.

This clonotype was counted a few times. The rearrangement joins TRBV20-1 to TRBJ1-1; D ambiguous. The CDR3 is 13 residues long. Germline lookup yields CDR1 DFQATT and CDR2 SNEGSKA (reference sequence). The V gene lost 3 bases and the J gene lost 0 bases, with 8 bases spanning the gap. CDR3 sequence reads: CSASGGMNTEAFF. The CDR3 nucleotides read TGCAGTGCTAGTGGCGGTATGAACACTGAAGCTTTCTTT.

The chain uses TRBV6-6 and TRBJ1-1; the match to TRBD1 covers 9 bases. The CDR3 runs to 14 residues. Germline-derived CDR1 and CDR2 are MNHNY and SVGAGI (reference sequence). Trimming at V came to 4 bases and at J to 5 bases, leaving 5 bases not matched to a gene. The CDR3 loop is CASSSTGGMTEAFF. CDR3 DNA sequence: TGTGCCAGCAGTTCGACAGGGGGTATGACTGAAGCTTTCTTT.

This clonotype was picked up a small number of times. The chain carries TRBV2 and TRBJ1-1; no clear D. Trimming removed 4 bases at V and 5 bases at J, with 8 bases between. Per germline, CDR1 SNHLY and CDR2 FYNNEI. CDR3 length equals 12 residues. The CDR3 coding sequence is TGTGCCAGCAGTGTCCGACGGACTGAAGCTTTCTTT. It yields the protein CASSVRRTEAFF.

The chain couples TRBV5-1 to TRBJ2-1; D ambiguous. Looked up from germline, CDR1 is SGHRS and CDR2 is YFSETQ. The ends were cut back, 0 bases at V and 5 bases at J, with 9 bases in the middle. The CDR3 consists of 14 residues. This CDR3 reads CASSLANVDNEQFF. CDR3 DNA: TGCGCCAGCAGCTTGGCTAACGTAGACAATGAGCAGTTCTTC.

This clonotype was detected only a few times. This chain joins TRBV2 and TRBJ2-5; TRBD2 agrees at 7 bases. Unmatched junction bases numbered 5, after V lost 5 bases and J lost 5 bases. Per the germline V gene, CDR1 is SNHLY and CDR2 is FYNNEI. The CDR3 totals 13 residues. In DNA, the CDR3 is TGTGCCAGCAGTCAGGGAGGGGAGGAGACCCAGTACTTC. This translates into CASSQGGEETQYF.

This clonotype was counted between two and nine times. The rearrangement links TRBV7-3 to TRBJ2-2, with 8 positions matching TRBD2. With 5 bases clipped from V and 3 bases from J, the junction kept 8 bases outside the gene matches. Germline V gene sequence: CDR1 SGHTA, CDR2 FQGTGA. The CDR3 is made up of 16 amino acids. The chain's CDR3 is CASSAQVAGYTGELFF. The CDR3 DNA reads TGTGCCAGCAGCGCCCAGGTAGCGGGATACACCGGGGAGCTGTTTTTT.

This clonotype was observed a handful of times. V gene TRBV6-2 or TRBV6-3 combines with J gene TRBJ2-5, with 8 bases lining up with TRBD2. Looked up from germline, CDR1 is MNHEY and CDR2 is SVGEGT. J gave up 5 bases and V 6 bases, and 11 bases lay outside the gene matches. This CDR3 region has 15 residues. The CDR3, as DNA: TGTGCCAGCAGAACAACGGGGGGGAGCAGGGAGACCCAGTACTTC. Encoded protein: CASRTTGGSRETQYF.

This clonotype came up a few times. The V call is TRBV6-5, the J call TRBJ2-1; perhaps TRBD2 as D (6 bases). CDR3 size: 16 residues. Trimming cost V 0 bases and J 0 bases, with 9 bases left between them. Germline V gives CDR1 MNHEY, CDR2 SVGAGI. CDR3 protein: CASSYSPGLSYNEQFF. The CDR3 coding sequence is TGTGCCAGCAGTTACTCCCCGGGACTCTCCTACAATGAGCAGTTCTTC.

This clonotype was detected ten times or more. This chain links TRBV12-3 or TRBV12-4 with TRBJ2-1; 7 positions agree with TRBD2. The length of the CDR3 is 15 residues. The ends lost 5 bases at V and 4 bases at J; junction bases unmatched: 8. CDR3 sequence reads: CASSLLLADYNEQFF. The CDR3 DNA follows: TGTGCCAGCAGTCTACTTCTAGCGGATTACAATGAGCAGTTCTTC.

J is TRBJ1-4 and V is TRBV5-1; TRBD1 aligns across 9 bases. Germline values: CDR1 SGHRS, CDR2 YFSETQ. Unmatched junction bases numbered 6, after V lost 2 bases and J lost 7 bases. The CDR3 is 15 residues long. This CDR3 is CASSFTGGVSEKLFF. Written as DNA, the CDR3 is TGCGCCAGCAGCTTCACAGGGGGCGTAAGTGAAAAACTGTTTTTT.

This clonotype was seen more than once but under ten times. J is TRBJ2-7 and V is TRBV2, with D possibly being TRBD1 (5 bases). The length of the CDR3 is 14 residues. Germline loops: CDR1 SNHLY, CDR2 FYNNEI. The ends were cut back, 6 bases at V and 2 bases at J, with 14 bases in the middle. The CDR3 bases are TGTGCCAGCAGAGGCAGGGTTCTGGCCTACGAGCAGTACTTC. Its translation: CASRGRVLAYEQYF.

This clonotype was seen a handful of times. Germline is not matched at one junction end, which may reflect a read error. V gene TRBV11-2 combines with J gene TRBJ2-7; 7 positions match TRBD2. The CDR3 runs to 11 residues. Germline V gene data show CDR1 as SGHAT and CDR2 as FQNNGV. CDR3 in amino acids: CVSRASGVPYF. CDR3 in DNA: TGTGTCAGCAGGGCTAGCGGAGTACCCTACTTC. Variable domain in full (rest from reference TRBV11-2 and TRBJ2-7): EAGVAQSPRYKIIEKRQSVAFWCNPISGHATLYWYQQILGQGPKLLIQFQNNGVVDDSQLPKDRFSAERLKGVDSTLKIQPAKLEDSAVYLCVSRASGVPYFGPGTRLTVT.

This clonotype was recorded a few times. The chain uses TRBV2 and TRBJ2-4; 11 bases align to TRBD2. CDR1 and CDR2 from the germline V gene are SNHLY and FYNNEI. The V and J ends lost 5 bases and 6 bases, in that order; junction bases with no gene match: 3. This CDR3 comprises 14 residues. The CDR3, as DNA: TGTGCCAGCAGTACAGGGACTAGCGGAAACATTCAGTACTTC. This translates into CASSTGTSGNIQYF.